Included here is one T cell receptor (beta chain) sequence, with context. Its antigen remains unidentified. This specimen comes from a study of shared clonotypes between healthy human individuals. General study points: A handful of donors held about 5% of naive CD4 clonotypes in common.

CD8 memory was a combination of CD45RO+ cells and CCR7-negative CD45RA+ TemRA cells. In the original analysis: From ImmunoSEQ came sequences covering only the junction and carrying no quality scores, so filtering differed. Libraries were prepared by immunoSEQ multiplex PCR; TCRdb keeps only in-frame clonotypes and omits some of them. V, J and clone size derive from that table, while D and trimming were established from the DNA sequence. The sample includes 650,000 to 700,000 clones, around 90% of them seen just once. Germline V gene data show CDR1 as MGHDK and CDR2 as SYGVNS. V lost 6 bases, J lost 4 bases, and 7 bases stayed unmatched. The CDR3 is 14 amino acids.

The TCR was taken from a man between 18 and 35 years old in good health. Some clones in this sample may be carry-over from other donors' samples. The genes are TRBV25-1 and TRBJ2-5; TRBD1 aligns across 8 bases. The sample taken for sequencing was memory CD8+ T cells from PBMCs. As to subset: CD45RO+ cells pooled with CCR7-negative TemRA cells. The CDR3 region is CASSQGQGAETQYF. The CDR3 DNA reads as TGTGCCAGCAGCCAAGGGCAGGGGGCAGAGACCCAGTACTTC.